The 23 T cell receptor beta chains given below trace back to one sample, sequenced in a study of shared clonotypes between healthy human individuals. Clones were read by immunoSEQ multiplex PCR, and TCRdb kept only the in-frame ones, dropping some. The sample lists about 460,000 clones, more than 70% seen once, with 12% in the top ten. What was sequenced was PBMCs. Source of these receptors: a woman aged 40 to 50 in good health. Some clones in this sample may be carry-over from other donors' samples.

This clone was recorded only once. The J gene is TRBJ1-3, the V gene TRBV11-2; 7 bases match TRBD1. There are 15 residues in the CDR3. Germline-derived CDR1 and CDR2 are SGHAT and FQNNGV. After removal of 5 bases from V and 4 bases from J, the junction contained 8 bases not matched to a gene. The CDR3, as DNA: TGTGCCAGCAGCACCCGGACAGGCCCCGGAAACACCATATATTTT. This gives the protein CASSTRTGPGNTIYF. The full variable domain, rest sourced from reference TRBV11-2 and TRBJ1-3, is EAGVAQSPRYKIIEKRQSVAFWCNPISGHATLYWYQQILGQGPKLLIQFQNNGVVDDSQLPKDRFSAERLKGVDSTLKIQPAKLEDSAVYLCASSTRTGPGNTIYFGEGSWLTVV.

This chain links TRBV14 with TRBJ1-4; no firm D call. The CDR3 consists of 17 residues. V was clipped by 4 bases and J by 0 bases, with 15 bases between them. CDR1 is SGHDN, CDR2 FVKESK, per germline. CDR3 DNA sequence: TGTGCCAGCAGCCCCCACGACGGATTTGCAACTAATGAAAAACTGTTTTTT. Its translation is CASSPHDGFATNEKLFF.

A remark on this clone: The junction shows a germline mismatch at one end, possibly a read error. The same CDR3 also results from other DNA sequences found in this sample. The gene calls are TRBV10-3 and TRBJ1-1, with D possibly matching TRBD1 (5 bases). Looked up from germline, CDR1 is ENHRY and CDR2 is SYGVKD. The CDR3 is made up of 12 amino acids. As DNA, the CDR3 is TGCGCCATCACTACGGGACGGGAGGAAGCTTTCTTT. It translates to CAITTGREEAFF.

The chain recombines TRBV2 with TRBJ1-4; 8 bases match TRBD1. The CDR3 has 14 amino acids. In germline, CDR1 is SNHLY, CDR2 FYNNEI. The J segment lost 6 bases and the V segment lost 6 bases, leaving 6 bases of the junction unmatched. CDR3 sequence: CASRLQGGDEKLFF. CDR3 DNA sequence: TGTGCCAGCAGATTACAGGGGGGGGATGAAAAACTGTTTTTT. Supplemented by reference TRBV2 and TRBJ1-4, the full variable domain reads EPEVTQTPSHQVTQMGQEVILRCVPISNHLYFYWYRQILGQKVEFLVSFYNNEISEKSEIFDDQFSVERPDGSNFTLKIRSTKLEDSAMYFCASRLQGGDEKLFFGSGTQLSVL.

V gene TRBV29-1 combines with J gene TRBJ2-1; 11 bases fit TRBD1. CDR3 length: 14 amino acids. Trimming took 6 bases from V and 8 from J; bases not matched to a gene: 9. CDR1 and CDR2 (germline): SQVTM, ANQGSEA. Here the CDR3 DNA reads TGCAGCGTCAAACAAGGACAGGGGGCGCATGAGCAGTTCTTC. It encodes CSVKQGQGAHEQFF.

There are a few counts of this clone. This sequence joins TRBV4-2 and TRBJ1-5; 7 bases line up with TRBD1. This CDR3 has 17 amino acids. CDR1 is LGHNA, CDR2 YNFKEQ, per germline. V lost 4 bases, J lost 0 bases, and 9 bases stayed unmatched. CDR3 residues: CASSPMGQSDSNQPQHF. The CDR3 nucleotides are TGTGCCAGCAGCCCGATGGGACAGTCCGATAGCAATCAGCCCCAGCATTTT.

The J gene is TRBJ2-5, the V gene TRBV9; D is ambiguous. CDR1 and CDR2 (germline): SGDLS, YYNGEE. V shed 7 bases and J shed 5 bases, with 6 bases lying between them. The CDR3 is made up of 10 amino acids. In DNA, the CDR3 is TGTGCCAGCGGCTGGGAGACCCAGTACTTC. It encodes CASGWETQYF.

The rearrangement links TRBV2 to TRBJ2-5; D might be TRBD2 (5 bases). CDR3 length: 13 amino acids. V lost 7 bases to trimming and J lost 2 bases, with 11 bases between them. Per the germline V gene, CDR1 is SNHLY and CDR2 is FYNNEI. DNA of the CDR3: TGTGCCAGCACCCGAGGGCGACAAGAGACCCAGTACTTC. It yields the protein CASTRGRQETQYF.

Turning to this clone: A much bigger clone sits one base away, suggesting this may be a read error. The chain couples TRBV28 to TRBJ2-1; possibly TRBD1 or TRBD2 for D (7 bases each). The length of the CDR3 is 15 residues. Germline V gene lookup returns CDR1 MDHEN and CDR2 SYDVKM. DNA for the CDR3: TGTGCCGGCAGTTTACGCAGGGGGGGGTACAATGAGCAGTTCTTC. Translated, it gives CAGSLRRGGYNEQFF.

The rearrangement links TRBV5-1 to TRBJ2-3; D call uncertain. Germline-derived CDR1 and CDR2 are SGHRS and YFSETQ. The CDR3 runs 15 residues. With 0 bases removed from V and 2 bases from J, the gap between germline ends came to 10 bases. CDR3 DNA: TGCGCCAGCAGCTTGGCGGACCGTACCACAGATACGCAGTATTTT. Amino acid sequence: CASSLADRTTDTQYF.

This chain connects TRBV28 to TRBJ2-7; a possible D gene is TRBD2 (6 bases). In germline, CDR1 is MDHEN, CDR2 SYDVKM. CDR3 length equals 13 residues. V lost 2 bases and J 7 bases, leaving 12 bases between the germline ends. The CDR3, as DNA: TGTGCCAGCAGTTTACGGCGGGGTTGGGAGCAGTACTTC. Protein: CASSLRRGWEQYF.

This rearrangement joins TRBV7-6 to TRBJ2-1; the D gene is possibly TRBD2 (6 bases). The CDR3 sequence is 15 residues long. Trimming stripped 3 bases from V and 0 bases from J, with 9 bases between. In germline, CDR1 is SGHVS, CDR2 FNYEAQ. CDR3 coding DNA: TGTGCCAGCAGCTTTTACGGGGGCTCCTACAATGAGCAGTTCTTC. Amino acids: CASSFYGGSYNEQFF.

The chain joins TRBV18 to TRBJ2-7, with 7 positions matching TRBD2. The CDR3 covers 15 residues. Germline CDR1 reads KGHSH; CDR2 reads LQKENI. The V segment lost 1 base and the J segment 3 bases; nucleotides outside the gene matches: 6. The DNA of the CDR3 is TGTGCCAGCTCACCACTGCGGGAGCCGATCTACGAGCAGTACTTC. Protein: CASSPLREPIYEQYF.

The chain carries TRBV28 and TRBJ2-7; 9 bases map to TRBD1. The J segment lost 3 bases and the V segment lost 7 bases, leaving 7 bases of the junction unmatched. Germline V gene lookup returns CDR1 MDHEN and CDR2 SYDVKM. There are 14 residues in the CDR3. CDR3 protein: CASTTGTGSYEQYF. CDR3 nucleotide sequence: TGTGCCAGCACCACCGGGACAGGGAGCTACGAGCAGTACTTC.

This rearrangement joins TRBV10-2 to TRBJ1-2; D gene uncertain. With 7 bases removed from V and 3 bases from J, the gap between germline ends came to 15 bases. CDR3 length equals 14 residues. CDR1 and CDR2 (germline): WSHSY, SAAADI. CDR3 protein: CASNADSRYYGYTF. DNA for the CDR3: TGCGCCAGCAATGCAGACTCGCGCTACTATGGCTACACCTTC.

This clone appeared a single time. This chain connects TRBV28 to TRBJ1-2; D unclear. The CDR3 loop spans 12 amino acids. The V and J ends lost 10 bases and 3 bases respectively, with 12 bases between them. Germline V gives CDR1 MDHEN, CDR2 SYDVKM. CDR3 loop: CAIRESHYGYTF. DNA of the CDR3: TGTGCCATCCGGGAGAGTCACTATGGCTACACCTTC.

As concerns this clone: At one end the junction does not follow the germline gene, possibly because of a read error. Other DNA sequences of this sample code for an identical CDR3. V gene TRBV7-2 combines with J gene TRBJ2-7; 9 bases agree with TRBD2. CDR1 SGHTA and CDR2 FQGNSA come from the germline V gene. This CDR3 spans 15 amino acids. CDR3 amino acids: CASSRSSGIPYEQYF. DNA for the CDR3: TGCGCCAGCAGCAGATCTAGCGGGATTCCATACGAGCAGTACTTC.

The V call is TRBV5-4, the J call TRBJ1-4; D is unresolved. The V end lost 1 base, the J end lost 4 bases, and 8 bases lay between the germline ends. The CDR3 totals 14 residues. Per the germline V gene, CDR1 is SGHNT and CDR2 is YYREEE (reference sequence). The CDR3 reads CASSLTGVNEKLFF. The DNA for the CDR3 is TGTGCCAGCAGCTTGACCGGGGTTAATGAAAAACTGTTTTTT.

The V and J genes are TRBV5-6 and TRBJ2-7; D unresolved. The CDR3 spans 13 residues. Trimming pared 4 bases from V and 1 base from J, leaving 9 bases between. Germline V gives CDR1 SGHDT, CDR2 YYEEEE. In DNA, the CDR3 is TGTGCCAGCAGCACCGGACGGTCCTACGAGCAGTACTTC. Translating it yields CASSTGRSYEQYF.

The chain combines TRBV30 with TRBJ1-2; maybe TRBD1 (6 bases). This CDR3 is built from 12 residues. Trimming took off 2 bases at V and 8 bases at J, with 12 bases between the two ends. Looked up from germline, CDR1 is GTSNPN and CDR2 is SVGIG (reference sequence). CDR3 loop: CAWSRGRSGYTF. In nucleotides, the CDR3 is TGTGCCTGGAGTCGGGGGCGGTCGGGCTACACCTTC.

Here the CDR3 DNA reads TGTGCCAGCAGACAGGGACTAGCGGGAGACCTCTACGAGCAGTACTTC. It codes for CASRQGLAGDLYEQYF. The J gene is TRBJ2-7, the V gene TRBV6-6; 14 nucleotides align to TRBD2. The CDR3 is 16 residues long. The V segment lost 6 bases and the J segment 3 bases; nucleotides outside the gene matches: 7. CDR1 and CDR2 from the germline V gene are MNHNY and SVGAGI (reference sequence).

This clone was observed once. The chain recombines TRBV15 with TRBJ1-5; D remains unclear. This CDR3 is built from 15 residues. V lost 0 bases to trimming and J lost 2 bases, with 8 bases between them. Germline CDR1 is LNHNV and CDR2 is YYDKDF (reference sequence). The CDR3 region is CATSRETGRNQPQHF. DNA for the CDR3: TGTGCCACCAGCAGAGAAACGGGCCGCAATCAGCCCCAGCATTTT.

The sample holds a few counts of this clone. The chain couples TRBV5-4 to TRBJ2-7; TRBD1 is a possible D gene (6 bases). Germline values: CDR1 SGHNT, CDR2 YYREEE (reference sequence). CDR3 length equals 15 residues. The ends were cut back, 4 bases at V and 1 base at J, with 15 bases in the middle. Here the CDR3 reads CASSAALGTSYEQYF. Written as DNA, the CDR3 is TGTGCCAGCAGCGCGGCCTTGGGGACATCCTACGAGCAGTACTTC.